The 29 T cell receptor beta chains in this list originate from one sample, sequenced in a study of blood T cell dynamics during melanoma immunotherapy. As to time point: week 3, after first cycle of checkpoint inhibitor. Clones were sequenced by immunoSEQ multiplex PCR, and TCRdb holds only the in-frame ones, with some missing. The table has around 13,000 clones, under 95% seen once. Specimen: effector memory CD8+ T cells from blood, collected from a patient treated with checkpoint blockade. The receptor set was obtained from a human donor with melanoma.

This clone was seen a single time. The chain has TRBV6-5 and TRBJ1-4; 11 nucleotides align to TRBD1. The CDR3 spans 15 residues. Germline CDR1 and CDR2: MNHEY and SVGAGI. V shed 6 bases, J shed 8 bases, and the junction held 8 bases outside the gene matches. The CDR3 sequence: CASRYGTGGREKLFF. As DNA, the CDR3 is TGTGCCAGCAGATACGGGACAGGGGGACGGGAAAAACTGTTTTTT.

The rearrangement joins TRBV19 to TRBJ1-4; D perhaps matches TRBD1 (5 bases). The CDR3 runs 15 residues. Germline assignment: CDR1 LNHDA and CDR2 SQIVND (reference sequence). Deletions cut 7 bases from V and 0 bases from J, with 12 bases between. CDR3 in amino acids: CASTTGASTNEKLFF. The CDR3 coding sequence is TGTGCCAGTACCACCGGGGCGTCAACTAATGAAAAACTGTTTTTT.

V usage is TRBV4-1 and J usage is TRBJ1-1; no clear D gene. The CDR3 covers 14 residues. V lost 2 bases to trimming and J lost 4 bases, with 11 bases between them. The germline gives CDR1 MGHRA, CDR2 YSYEKL. In DNA form, the CDR3 reads TGCGCCAGCAGCCAACCCCGGGGTGGCACTGAAGCTTTCTTT. Its protein product is CASSQPRGGTEAFF.

The chain has TRBV18 and TRBJ1-2, with unresolved D. V lost 0 bases, J lost 3 bases, and 17 bases lay in between. The CDR3 is 17 amino acids. CDR1 and CDR2 from the germline V gene are KGHSH and LQKENI. CDR3 residues: CASSPPPHEGFYYGYTF. CDR3 nucleotides: TGTGCCAGCTCACCACCCCCCCACGAAGGGTTCTACTATGGCTACACCTTC. The full variable domain, with the rest looked up from reference TRBV18 and TRBJ1-2, is NAGVMQNPRHLVRRRGQEARLRCSPMKGHSHVYWYRQLPEEGLKFMVYLQKENIIDESGMPKERFSAEFPKEGPSILRIQQVVRGDSAAYFCASSPPPHEGFYYGYTFGSGTRLTVV.

The genes are TRBV27 and TRBJ2-1; no definite D call. With 3 bases removed from V and 4 bases from J, the gap between germline ends came to 10 bases. The germline CDR1 and CDR2 sequences are MNHEY and SMNVEV (reference sequence). The CDR3 is made up of 14 amino acids. The CDR3 sequence: CASSLKGPYNEQFF. The CDR3 DNA follows: TGTGCCAGCAGTTTGAAGGGCCCTTACAATGAGCAGTTCTTC.

V and J are TRBV6-5 and TRBJ1-1; perhaps TRBD1 as D (5 bases). This CDR3 comprises 14 residues. V was shortened by 2 bases and J by 1 base, with 8 bases between the two germline ends. Germline V lookup: CDR1 MNHEY, CDR2 SVGAGI. Written as DNA, the CDR3 is TGTGCCAGCAGTTACGGAGGGACGAACACTGAAGCTTTCTTT. It specifies CASSYGGTNTEAFF.

The rearrangement links TRBV7-9 to TRBJ2-3; 8 nucleotides align to TRBD1. CDR1 is SEHNR and CDR2 is FQNEAQ in the germline V gene (reference sequence). Germline trimming cut 8 bases from V and 1 base from J; bases unmatched to any gene: 8. The CDR3 length is 15 residues. The CDR3: CASGATGEGTDTQYF. CDR3 nucleotide sequence: TGTGCCAGCGGTGCGACAGGGGAAGGCACAGATACGCAGTATTTT.

Only one count was recorded for this clone. This chain joins TRBV9 and TRBJ2-7; 8 bases align to TRBD1. Germline V gene lookup returns CDR1 SGDLS and CDR2 YYNGEE. CDR3 length: 15 amino acids. Trimming removed 3 bases from V and 6 bases from J; junction bases left unmatched: 11. CDR3 nucleotide sequence: TGTGCCAGCAGCGCCAAGACAGGGGAAAGTTTCGAGCAGTACTTC. The encoded protein is CASSAKTGESFEQYF.

This rearrangement joins TRBV27 to TRBJ2-3, with 8 bases lining up with TRBD2. V was pared by 5 bases and J by 5 bases, with 9 bases of the junction left unmatched. Germline CDR1 and CDR2: MNHEY and SMNVEV (reference sequence). This CDR3 is 15 amino acids long. The CDR3 reads CASSIRPSGGDTQYF. CDR3 nucleotide sequence: TGTGCCAGCAGTATTCGACCCAGCGGGGGAGATACGCAGTATTTT.

CDR3 DNA: TGTGCCAGCAGACCCCCGGGACTAGCGGGAGGACCCTACAATGAGCAGTTCTTC. This sequence encodes CASRPPGLAGGPYNEQFF. This chain connects TRBV7-9 to TRBJ2-1; 15 bases line up with TRBD2. The length of the CDR3 is 18 residues. The junction had 8 bases not matched to a gene; V was cut back by 6 bases and J by 2 bases. Germline loops: CDR1 SEHNR, CDR2 FQNEAQ (reference sequence). Variable domain in full (rest from reference TRBV7-9 and TRBJ2-1): DTGVSQNPRHKITKRGQNVTFRCDPISEHNRLYWYRQTLGQGPEFLTYFQNEAQLEKSRLLSDRFSAERPKGSFSTLEIQRTEQGDSAMYLCASRPPGLAGGPYNEQFFGPGTRLTVL.

The genes are TRBV10-3 and TRBJ2-7, with D hard to call. Germline V lookup: CDR1 ENHRY, CDR2 SYGVKD. Trimming removed 2 bases from V and 2 bases from J, with 7 bases in between. This CDR3 region has 13 residues. CDR3 coding DNA: TGTGCCATCAGTGAGGACGCCCCCTACGAGCAGTACTTC. Amino acids: CAISEDAPYEQYF.

This sequence joins TRBV27 and TRBJ1-1, with D unclear. In germline, CDR1 is MNHEY, CDR2 SMNVEV (reference sequence). V lost 2 bases, J lost 4 bases, and 11 bases lay in between. This CDR3 has 14 residues. Here the CDR3 reads CASSLQPGLTEAFF. In DNA, the CDR3 is TGTGCCAGCAGTTTACAGCCGGGTCTCACTGAAGCTTTCTTT.

The chain combines TRBV7-2 with TRBJ2-7; the D gene could be TRBD1 or TRBD2 (6 bases each). CDR3 length equals 15 residues. V gave up 5 bases and J gave up 0 bases, with 14 bases separating them. Germline V gene data show CDR1 as SGHTA and CDR2 as FQGNSA. The CDR3 protein is CASSPRGESSYEQYF. The CDR3 DNA follows: TGTGCCAGCAGCCCGAGGGGGGAGAGCTCCTACGAGCAGTACTTC. Full variable domain (missing parts from reference TRBV7-2 and TRBJ2-7): GAGVSQSPSNKVTEKGKDVELRCDPISGHTALYWYRQSLGQGLEFLIYFQGNSAPDKSGLPSDRFSAERTGGSVSTLTIQRTQQEDSAVYLCASSPRGESSYEQYFGPGTRLTVT.

This clone was seen only once. The rearrangement uses TRBV7-8 and TRBJ1-2; D not resolved. Germline V lookup: CDR1 SGHVS, CDR2 FQNEAQ. The germline V and J ends were trimmed by 1 base and 4 bases, with 16 bases remaining between them. The CDR3 runs 16 residues. The CDR3 region has the DNA TGTGCCAGCAGCTTAGTAATCCGGGGTCAGCGCTATGGCTACACCTTC. Translation: CASSLVIRGQRYGYTF.

This rearrangement joins TRBV6-5 to TRBJ2-7; D might be TRBD1 or TRBD2, each matching 5 bases. CDR3 length: 15 residues. Germline-derived CDR1 and CDR2 are MNHEY and SVGAGI. V lost 6 bases and J 2 bases, leaving 17 bases between the germline ends. The CDR3 nucleotides read TGTGCCAGCAGGCAACTACCCTCGGGGCCCTACGAGCAGTACTTC. Its protein is CASRQLPSGPYEQYF.

CDR3 in DNA: TGTGCCTGGAGTGTGGACAGCCGATTCGGGATTAACTATGGCTACACCTTC. Protein sequence: CAWSVDSRFGINYGYTF. This chain uses TRBV30 with TRBJ1-2; D perhaps matches TRBD1 (6 bases). CDR1 is GTSNPN and CDR2 is SVGIG in the germline V gene (reference sequence). V was trimmed by 0 bases and J by 1 base, leaving 18 bases between them. The CDR3 length is 17 residues.

The gene calls are TRBV27 and TRBJ1-5; D perhaps matches TRBD1 (6 bases). The CDR3 length is 16 residues. Germline CDR1 MNHEY, CDR2 SMNVEV (reference sequence). Trimming removed 2 bases from V and 1 base from J, with 12 bases in between. The CDR3 nucleotides read TGTGCCAGCAGTTTAGACAATACAGGGAGCAATCAGCCCCAGCATTTT. Translated, it gives CASSLDNTGSNQPQHF.

A word on this clone: Germline and junction disagree at one end, which may indicate a read error. The chain links TRBV6-6 to TRBJ2-7; the D gene is possibly TRBD2 (6 bases). CDR1 MNHNY and CDR2 SVGAGI come from the germline V gene (reference sequence). The CDR3 runs to 15 residues. The CDR3: CASSSRAGASFEQYF. CDR3 nucleotide sequence: TGTGCCAGCAGTTCGAGAGCGGGTGCCTCCTTCGAGCAGTACTTC.

The V call is TRBV4-3, the J call TRBJ2-1; D is unclear. Trimming stripped 0 bases from V and 3 bases from J, with 9 bases between. CDR1 LGHNA and CDR2 YSLEER come from the germline V gene. There are 15 residues in the CDR3. The CDR3 bases are TGCGCCAGCAGCCAAGATAAGGCTAGCTACAATGAGCAGTTCTTC. Its translation: CASSQDKASYNEQFF.

This sequence joins TRBV7-9 and TRBJ2-7, with TRBD2 as a possible D gene (6 bases). V lost 3 bases and J lost 3, with 9 bases in between. Germline CDR1 is SEHNR and CDR2 is FQNEAQ (reference sequence). The CDR3 loop spans 13 amino acids. For the CDR3, the DNA is TGTGCCAGCAGCTTGGGGGGAGTCTACGAGCAGTACTTC. This sequence encodes CASSLGGVYEQYF.

The chain has TRBV28 and TRBJ1-3; D is undetermined. The V end was cut by 4 bases, the J end by 3 bases, with 16 bases between. CDR3 size: 16 residues. Germline CDR1 is MDHEN and CDR2 is SYDVKM. The CDR3 region has the DNA TGTGCCAGCAGTTCTCACCTAGAACGCGGTGGAAACACCATATATTTT. It specifies CASSSHLERGGNTIYF.

V is TRBV7-9 and J is TRBJ1-5; D ambiguous. Trimming pared 4 bases from V and 0 bases from J, leaving 7 bases between. CDR1 and CDR2 from the germline V gene are SEHNR and FQNEAQ (reference sequence). The CDR3 spans 14 residues. The CDR3, as DNA: TGTGCCAGCAGCTACACGGGTAGCAATCAGCCCCAGCATTTT. It specifies CASSYTGSNQPQHF.

The J gene is TRBJ2-7, the V gene TRBV27; D is undetermined. This CDR3 is 13 amino acids long. Between the trimmed V and J ends, which lost 4 bases and 5 bases, there was a span of 12 bases. In germline, CDR1 is MNHEY, CDR2 SMNVEV (reference sequence). The CDR3 is CASSYSASHEQYF. CDR3 nucleotide sequence: TGTGCCAGCAGTTATTCGGCGTCCCACGAGCAGTACTTC.

The chain has TRBV19 and TRBJ2-7; D call uncertain. This CDR3 is 13 amino acids long. CDR1 and CDR2 from the germline V gene are LNHDA and SQIVND (reference sequence). V was clipped by 5 bases and J by 5 bases, with 13 bases between them. The CDR3 coding sequence is TGTGCCAGTAGTGGCTTTGCGATCGACGAGCAGTACTTC. Protein sequence: CASSGFAIDEQYF.

The chain carries TRBV19 and TRBJ1-5; D unclear. The CDR3 extends over 15 amino acids. Trimming cost V 3 bases and J 2 bases, with 11 bases left between them. The germline gives CDR1 LNHDA, CDR2 SQIVND (reference sequence). The CDR3 nucleotides are TGTGCCAGTAGTATCGGCTACGCACGCAATCAGCCCCAGCATTTT. It yields the protein CASSIGYARNQPQHF.

The rearrangement joins TRBV4-1 to TRBJ1-1; D gene unclear. CDR1 and CDR2 (germline): MGHRA, YSYEKL. The CDR3 is 15 residues long. V lost 3 bases and J lost 3, with 14 bases in between. CDR3 amino acids: CASSQLDGEYTEAFF. The CDR3 DNA reads TGCGCCAGCAGCCAGTTAGACGGAGAATACACTGAAGCTTTCTTT.

The chain employs TRBV5-6 and TRBJ1-1; 7 positions agree with TRBD1. This CDR3 has 15 residues. V trimming: 4 bases; J trimming: 1 base; junction bases outside the gene matches: 7. The germline V gene has CDR1 SGHDT and CDR2 YYEEEE. CDR3 bases: TGTGCCAGCAGCAGGGGACAGCTGGGGAACACTGAAGCTTTCTTT. Amino acids: CASSRGQLGNTEAFF.

The chain combines TRBV19 with TRBJ1-4; D is undetermined. Trimming stripped 4 bases from V and 6 bases from J, with 6 bases between. From germline, CDR1 is LNHDA and CDR2 SQIVND (reference sequence). CDR3 size: 12 residues. CDR3 coding DNA: TGTGCCAGTAGTACAGGAGATGAAAAACTGTTTTTT. This gives the protein CASSTGDEKLFF.

V and J are TRBV6-5 and TRBJ1-1; no reliable D call. CDR1 is MNHEY and CDR2 is SVGAGI in the germline V gene. The CDR3 runs 12 residues. The V end was cut by 6 bases, the J end by 8 bases, with 13 bases between. In DNA form, the CDR3 reads TGTGCCAGCAGCCCCGGGATGACAGAAGCTTTCTTT. Translated, it gives CASSPGMTEAFF.